The 10 T cell receptor beta chains given below trace back to one sample, sequenced in a study of T cell changes during pregnancy in multiple sclerosis. Libraries were prepared by immunoSEQ multiplex PCR; TCRdb keeps only in-frame clonotypes and omits some of them. Of more than 100,000 clones in the sample, around 94% were seen once. This specimen consisted of peripheral blood, obtained after pregnancy. Receptors were obtained from a female donor with multiple sclerosis, enrolled in a pregnancy study.

About this clone itself: The junction and the germline gene differ at one end; a read error may be behind it. The chain recombines TRBV27 with TRBJ2-7; 7 nucleotides agree with TRBD2. This CDR3 contains 17 residues. Germline CDR1 is MNHEY and CDR2 is SMNVEV (reference sequence). CDR3 protein: CASSSLAGDPRPYEQYF. CDR3 DNA sequence: TGTGCCAGTAGTTCCCTGGCGGGAGACCCCCGTCCCTACGAGCAGTACTTC.

This chain uses TRBV4-1 with TRBJ1-2; TRBD1 is a possible D gene (6 bases). Trimming took off 3 bases at V and 7 bases at J, with 15 bases between the two ends. CDR1 is MGHRA, CDR2 YSYEKL, per germline. The CDR3 is 14 residues long. For the CDR3, the DNA is TGCGCCAGCAGCCACCGAGGCAGGGGTAGTGGCTACACCTTC. Translating it yields CASSHRGRGSGYTF.

The chain carries TRBV2 and TRBJ2-3; 13 bases line up with TRBD2. Germline V gene data show CDR1 as SNHLY and CDR2 as FYNNEI. CDR3 length: 16 amino acids. V was pared by 8 bases and J by 3 bases, with 8 bases of the junction left unmatched. Here the CDR3 reads CASSVRTSGGTDTQYF. The CDR3 region has the DNA TGTGCCAGCTCCGTCCGGACTAGCGGGGGAACAGATACGCAGTATTTT.

CDR3 in DNA: TGCGCCAGCAGCCAATCGACCGACAGGGGGCGGCGTGAAAAACTGTTTTTT. Protein product: CASSQSTDRGRREKLFF. The chain employs TRBV4-1 and TRBJ1-4; TRBD1 agrees at 10 bases. The V gene's germline CDR1 is MGHRA and CDR2 YSYEKL. This CDR3 contains 17 residues. V gave up 2 bases and J gave up 7 bases; unmatched junction bases: 10.

The rearrangement links TRBV6-1 to TRBJ2-7; weak D call: TRBD1 (7 bases). This CDR3 region has 14 residues. V gave up 3 bases and J gave up 5 bases, with 14 bases separating them. Germline V gives CDR1 MNHNS, CDR2 SASEGT. CDR3 nucleotide sequence: TGTGCCAGCAGTGACAACAGGGGAGGCCACGAGCAGTACTTC. Residues: CASSDNRGGHEQYF.

The V and J genes are TRBV29-1 and TRBJ2-5, with 9 bases lining up with TRBD1. The CDR3 runs 13 residues. The germline V gene encodes CDR1 SQVTM and CDR2 ANQGSEA. Unmatched junction bases numbered 9, after V lost 8 bases and J lost 5 bases. CDR3 nucleotide sequence: TGCAGCACCCCGGGACAGGGCTTCGAGACCCAGTACTTC. Its translation: CSTPGQGFETQYF.

This rearrangement joins TRBV19 to TRBJ2-4, with 14 bases that match TRBD2. The V gene's germline CDR1 is LNHDA and CDR2 SQIVND (reference sequence). This CDR3 is 15 amino acids long. V lost 0 bases, J lost 15 bases, and 7 bases stayed unmatched. CDR3 coding DNA: TGTGCCAGTAGTATAGAACCGGGACTAGCGGGGGCTTGGTACTTC. Translation gives CASSIEPGLAGAWYF.

The J gene is TRBJ1-5, the V gene TRBV6-1, with D possibly TRBD1 on 5 matching bases. The germline V and J ends were trimmed by 7 bases and 1 base, with 14 bases remaining between them. The germline V gene has CDR1 MNHNS and CDR2 SASEGT. This CDR3 has 15 residues. CDR3 amino acids: CASTLPRASNQPQHF. CDR3 nucleotide sequence: TGTGCCAGCACCTTGCCCAGGGCGAGCAATCAGCCCCAGCATTTT.

This clone was counted once. This chain links TRBV10-3 with TRBJ1-2, with a tentative D call TRBD1 (6 bases). This CDR3 has 13 residues. Germline values: CDR1 ENHRY, CDR2 SYGVKD. Deletions cut 4 bases from V and 4 bases from J, with 10 bases between. The CDR3 loop reads CAISGTVSYGYTF. The CDR3 nucleotides read TGTGCCATCAGTGGGACAGTCAGCTATGGCTACACCTTC.

The rearrangement uses TRBV11-2 and TRBJ2-2, with TRBD2 as a possible D gene (5 bases). The V end lost 5 bases, the J end lost 5 bases, and 18 bases lay between the germline ends. The CDR3 loop spans 16 amino acids. Germline V gene data show CDR1 as SGHAT and CDR2 as FQNNGV. The CDR3: CASSKDWEPRTGELFF. The CDR3 nucleotides are TGTGCCAGCAGCAAGGACTGGGAGCCTCGTACCGGGGAGCTGTTTTTT.